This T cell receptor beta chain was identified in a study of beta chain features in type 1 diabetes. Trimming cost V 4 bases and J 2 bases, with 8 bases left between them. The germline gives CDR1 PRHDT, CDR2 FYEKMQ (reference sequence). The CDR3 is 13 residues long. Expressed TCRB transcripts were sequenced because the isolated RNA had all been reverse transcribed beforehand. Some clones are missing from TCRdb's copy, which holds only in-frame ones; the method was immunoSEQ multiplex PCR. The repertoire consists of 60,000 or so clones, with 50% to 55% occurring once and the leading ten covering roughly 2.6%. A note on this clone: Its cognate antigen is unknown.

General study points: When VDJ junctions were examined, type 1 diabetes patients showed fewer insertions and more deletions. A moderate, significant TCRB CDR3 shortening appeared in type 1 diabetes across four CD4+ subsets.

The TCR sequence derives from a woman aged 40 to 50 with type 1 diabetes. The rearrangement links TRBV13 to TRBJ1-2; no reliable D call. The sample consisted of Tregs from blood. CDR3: CASSYGGNYGYTF. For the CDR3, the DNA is TGTGCCAGCAGCTACGGCGGCAACTATGGCTACACCTTC.